This TCR beta chain derives from a study of cytomegalovirus exposure and HLA in healthy donors. From germline, CDR1 is ENHRY and CDR2 SYGVKD. V lost 6 bases to trimming and J lost 4 bases; unmatched junction nucleotides: 7. The CDR3 is 14 amino acids. Vbeta (60) and Jbeta (13) primers were used in the PCR. TCRdb's table, derived via immunoSEQ multiplex PCR, lists solely in-frame clones and lacks some. The data hold about 130,000 clones, with 15% to 20% observed a single time. This clonotype was sampled from a female donor in good health and CMV-seropositive. Sequencing was performed on PBMCs. J is TRBJ2-5 and V is TRBV10-3; 8 bases agree with TRBD2. The CDR3 here is CAIRGTRGGETQYF. As DNA, the CDR3 is TGTGCCATCAGGGGGACCCGGGGGGGAGAGACCCAGTACTTC.